This TCR beta chain emerged from a study of relationships among human T cell subsets (dated 2010 in TCRdb). Broadly, across the study: Sequencing was performed on eight distinct blood T cell populations: pan T, CD8 cytotoxic, regulatory, Th1, Th2, naive plus transitional, activated and memory cells. Findings and caveats that apply to the study as a whole: No statistically significant differences in V, D and J usage, CDR3 length or N-nucleotide additions were observed among the seven subsets. A CD4+CD8+ double-positive population could not be excluded by the bead-based sorting. Substantial sharing of CDR3s among Th1, Th2 and regulatory T cells was interpreted as suggestive of stochastic cell fate choices. While more than 60% of CD8+ cytotoxic sequences came from clones with more than 100 reads, the regulatory and Th2 subsets had few clones of that kind.

The CDR3 has 13 amino acids, counting the end cysteine and phenylalanine. Here the CDR3 DNA is all that survives: 39 bases in frame from base 1. Taken from the germline V gene, the CDR1 and CDR2 loops are SGHAT and FQNNGV. Deletion took 5 bases off V and 6 bases off J, with a span of 13 bases between the germline ends. Library prep was done by multiplex PCR. The data were produced on a 454 GS FLX. Semiquantitative ARM-PCR was used to amplify the TCR alpha and beta CDR3 regions from mRNA. In ARM-PCR, tagged nested gene-specific primers were used first, and communal superprimers then performed exponential amplification. Before the first-round PCR products went through the second amplification round, exonuclease was used to remove the nested primers. Amplicons were sequenced on the 454 platform, which allows rapid sequencing of millions of DNA fragments without cloning bias. A read counted as effective if the read could be mapped to both V and J germline segments. The published analysis was carried out like this. Reads were assigned to germline V, D and J segments with IRmap, which uses pyromap, a Smith-Waterman modification adapted to 454 sequencing errors. To filter D-beta assignments, cutoffs were set at the 99th percentile of the alignment scores obtained from simulated random sequences. CDR3 was defined as the amino acids lying between the conserved V-segment Y[YFLI]C motif and the J-segment [FW]GXGT motif. Repertoire diversity was estimated with a compound Poisson process model previously applied to large-scale EST data. A procedure for detecting cross-contamination was used to argue that sample contamination was not the source of the shared CDR3s. TCRdb reanalyzed the raw reads on its own, using fastp at Q25 for trimming and MiXCR for clone calling, and kept in-frame beta chains. Each CDR3 protein appears once, grouped with its most common genes and DNA. The V and J calls come from TCRdb's annotation, not from the publication. Present in this sample are some 10,000 distinct CDR3 sequences, about 50% of which were seen just once. Of the sample, roughly 5.6% is held by the ten largest clones.

As concerns this clonotype: Its antigen target is currently unknown. Base quality data are lacking; no much larger clone is found one base away.

From the CD45RA-negative fraction, CD45RA-RO+ cells were selected as memory T cells using anti-CD45RO beads. To isolate the T cell subsets, Miltenyi superparamagnetic beads coated with subset-specific monoclonal antibodies were used. Peripheral blood was used as the source from which all T cell populations were isolated. Whole blood was subjected to Ficoll separation to obtain mononuclear cells, from which monocytes were subsequently depleted using anti-CD14 microbeads. Isolated cell populations were immediately resuspended in RNAprotect reagent. The receptor chain draws on TRBV11-2 and TRBJ2-5; a tentative D match to TRBD1 spans 5 bases. The TCR comes from a man aged 40-55 years in good health. The sample taken for sequencing was memory T cells sorted from blood. The meaning of the sample's cell subset or site label: CD45RA-RO+ memory T cells. The CDR3 corresponds to CASSPERGKTQYF. The sequenced DNA is TGTGCCAGCAGCCCCGAAAGGGGAAAGACCCAGTACTTC.